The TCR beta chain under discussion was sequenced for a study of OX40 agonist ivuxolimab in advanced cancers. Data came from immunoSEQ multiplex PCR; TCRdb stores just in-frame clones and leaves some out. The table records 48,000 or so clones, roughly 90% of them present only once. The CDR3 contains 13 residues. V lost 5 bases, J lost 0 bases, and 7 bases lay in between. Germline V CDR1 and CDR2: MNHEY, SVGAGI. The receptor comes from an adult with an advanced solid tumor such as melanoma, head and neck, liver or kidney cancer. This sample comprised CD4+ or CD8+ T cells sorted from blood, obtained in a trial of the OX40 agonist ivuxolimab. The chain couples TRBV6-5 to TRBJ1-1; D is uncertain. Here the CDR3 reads CASSPFMNTEAFF. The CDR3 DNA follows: TGTGCCAGCAGTCCTTTCATGAACACTGAAGCTTTCTTT.